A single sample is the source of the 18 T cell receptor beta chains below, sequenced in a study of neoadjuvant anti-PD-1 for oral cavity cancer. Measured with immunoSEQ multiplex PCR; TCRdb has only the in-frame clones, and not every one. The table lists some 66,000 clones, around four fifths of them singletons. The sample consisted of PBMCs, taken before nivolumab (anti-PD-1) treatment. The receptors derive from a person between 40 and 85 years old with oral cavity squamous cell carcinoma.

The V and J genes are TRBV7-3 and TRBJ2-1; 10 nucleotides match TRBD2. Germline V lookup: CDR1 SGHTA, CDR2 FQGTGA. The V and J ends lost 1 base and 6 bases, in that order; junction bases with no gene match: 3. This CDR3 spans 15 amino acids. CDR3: CASSLSLAGVNEQFF. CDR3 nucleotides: TGTGCCAGCAGCTTAAGCCTAGCGGGGGTCAATGAGCAGTTCTTC.

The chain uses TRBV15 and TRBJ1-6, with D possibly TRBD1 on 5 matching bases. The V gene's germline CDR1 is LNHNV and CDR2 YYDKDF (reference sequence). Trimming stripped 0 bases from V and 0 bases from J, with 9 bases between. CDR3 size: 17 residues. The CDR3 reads CATSRDGTGSYNSPLHF. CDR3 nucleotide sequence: TGTGCCACCAGCAGAGACGGCACAGGCTCCTATAATTCACCCCTCCACTTT.

The CDR3 region is CASSPPGSGLALYEQYF. CDR3 bases: TGTGCCAGCAGCCCGCCGGGGTCGGGACTAGCTTTATACGAGCAGTACTTC. The chain couples TRBV9 to TRBJ2-7, with 9 bases identical to TRBD2. Unmatched junction bases numbered 15, after V lost 4 bases and J lost 4 bases. The germline CDR1 and CDR2 sequences are SGDLS and YYNGEE. CDR3 length: 17 residues.

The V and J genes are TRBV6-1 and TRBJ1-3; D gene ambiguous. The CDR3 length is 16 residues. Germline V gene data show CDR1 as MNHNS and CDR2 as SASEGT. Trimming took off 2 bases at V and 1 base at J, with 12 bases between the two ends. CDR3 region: CASSEWGQVSGNTIYF. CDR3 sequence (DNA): TGTGCCAGCAGTGAATGGGGTCAGGTGTCTGGAAACACCATATATTTT.

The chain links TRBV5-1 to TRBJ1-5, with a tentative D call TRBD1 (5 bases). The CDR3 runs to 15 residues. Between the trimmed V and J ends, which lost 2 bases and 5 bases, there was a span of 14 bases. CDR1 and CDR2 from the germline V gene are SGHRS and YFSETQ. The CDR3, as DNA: TGCGCCAGCAGCTTTAACGGGGGAAGAGATCAGCCCCAGCATTTT. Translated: CASSFNGGRDQPQHF.

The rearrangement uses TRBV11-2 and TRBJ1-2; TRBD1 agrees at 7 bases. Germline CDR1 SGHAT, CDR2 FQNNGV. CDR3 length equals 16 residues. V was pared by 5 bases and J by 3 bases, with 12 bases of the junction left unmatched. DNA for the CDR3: TGTGCCAGCAGCGCCTTTTACCGGGACAGATACTATGGCTACACCTTC. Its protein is CASSAFYRDRYYGYTF.

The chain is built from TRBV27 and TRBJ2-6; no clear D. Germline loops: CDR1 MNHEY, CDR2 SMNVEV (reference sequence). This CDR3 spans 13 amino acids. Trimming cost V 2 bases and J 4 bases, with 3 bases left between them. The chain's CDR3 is CASSLGGANVLTF. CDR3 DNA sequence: TGTGCCAGCAGTTTAGGCGGGGCCAACGTCCTGACTTTC. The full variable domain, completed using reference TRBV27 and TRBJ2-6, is EAQVTQNPRYLITVTGKKLTVTCSQNMNHEYMSWYRQDPGLGLRQIYYSMNVEVTDKGDVPEGYKVSRKEKRNFPLILESPSPNQTSLYFCASSLGGANVLTFGAGSRLTVL.

CDR3 coding DNA: TGTGCCAGCAGCTTAGTGGTCCTGAACACTGAAGCTTTCTTT. Translating gives CASSLVVLNTEAFF. This chain joins TRBV7-9 and TRBJ1-1; no reliable D call. Trimming left V 1 base short and J 0 bases short, with 6 bases between. This CDR3 has 14 residues. CDR1 and CDR2 from the germline V gene are SEHNR and FQNEAQ (reference sequence).

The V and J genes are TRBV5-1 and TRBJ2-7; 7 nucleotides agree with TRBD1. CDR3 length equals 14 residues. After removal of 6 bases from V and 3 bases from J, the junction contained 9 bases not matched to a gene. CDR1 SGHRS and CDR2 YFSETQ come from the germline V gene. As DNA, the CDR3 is TGCGCCAGCACCCCCCGACAGGGCAACTACGAGCAGTACTTC. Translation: CASTPRQGNYEQYF.

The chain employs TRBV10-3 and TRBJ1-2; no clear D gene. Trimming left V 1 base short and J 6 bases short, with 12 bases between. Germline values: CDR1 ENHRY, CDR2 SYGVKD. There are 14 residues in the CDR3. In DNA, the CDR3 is TGTGCCATCAGTGAGTTCAGCTCCGCAGATGGCTACACCTTC. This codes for CAISEFSSADGYTF.

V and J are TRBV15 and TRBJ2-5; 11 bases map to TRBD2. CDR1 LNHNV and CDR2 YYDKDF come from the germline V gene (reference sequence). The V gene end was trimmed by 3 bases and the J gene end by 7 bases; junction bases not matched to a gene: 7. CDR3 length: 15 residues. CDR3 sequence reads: CATSRTSGTPWTQYF. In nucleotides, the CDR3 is TGTGCCACCAGCAGGACTAGCGGGACCCCCTGGACCCAGTACTTC.

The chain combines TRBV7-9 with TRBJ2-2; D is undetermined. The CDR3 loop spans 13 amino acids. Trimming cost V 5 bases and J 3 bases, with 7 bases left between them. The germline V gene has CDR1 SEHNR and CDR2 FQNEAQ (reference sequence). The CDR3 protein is CASSHYDTGELFF. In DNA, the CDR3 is TGTGCCAGCAGCCACTACGACACCGGGGAGCTGTTTTTT. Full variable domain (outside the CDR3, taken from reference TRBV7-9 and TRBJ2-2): DTGVSQNPRHKITKRGQNVTFRCDPISEHNRLYWYRQTLGQGPEFLTYFQNEAQLEKSRLLSDRFSAERPKGSFSTLEIQRTEQGDSAMYLCASSHYDTGELFFGEGSRLTVL.

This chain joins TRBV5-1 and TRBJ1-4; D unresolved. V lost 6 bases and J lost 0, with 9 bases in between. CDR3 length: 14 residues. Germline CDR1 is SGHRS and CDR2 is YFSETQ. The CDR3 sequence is CASKLSATNEKLFF. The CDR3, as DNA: TGCGCCAGCAAACTCTCCGCAACTAATGAAAAACTGTTTTTT.

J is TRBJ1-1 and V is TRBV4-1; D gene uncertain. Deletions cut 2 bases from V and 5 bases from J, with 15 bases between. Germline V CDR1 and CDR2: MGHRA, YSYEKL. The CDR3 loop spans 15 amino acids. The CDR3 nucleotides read TGCGCCAGCAGCCAACCGACGAGTGGAGGGACTGAAGCTTTCTTT. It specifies CASSQPTSGGTEAFF.

The CDR3 nucleotides read TGTGCCAGCAGCTTAGGCCAAGAGTGGGAGCAGTTCTTC. Amino acid sequence: CASSLGQEWEQFF. The chain recombines TRBV7-3 with TRBJ2-1; D is unclear. The CDR3 covers 13 residues. V dropped 2 bases and J dropped 10 bases, with 12 bases sitting between them. CDR1 and CDR2 (germline): SGHTA, FQGTGA.

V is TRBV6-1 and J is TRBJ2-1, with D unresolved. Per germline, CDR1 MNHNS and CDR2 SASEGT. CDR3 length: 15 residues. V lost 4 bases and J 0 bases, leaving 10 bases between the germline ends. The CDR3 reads CASSGGRSSYNEQFF. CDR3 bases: TGTGCCAGCAGTGGCGGACGGAGCTCCTACAATGAGCAGTTCTTC.

CDR3 sequence reads: CASRDAGETQYF. The CDR3 DNA sequence: TGTGCCAGTAGGGACGCAGGGGAGACCCAGTACTTC. This rearrangement joins TRBV19 to TRBJ2-5; D possibly corresponds to TRBD1 (5 bases). CDR3 length: 12 residues. Germline CDR1 reads LNHDA; CDR2 reads SQIVND (reference sequence). V shed 6 bases and J shed 5 bases, with 10 bases lying between them.

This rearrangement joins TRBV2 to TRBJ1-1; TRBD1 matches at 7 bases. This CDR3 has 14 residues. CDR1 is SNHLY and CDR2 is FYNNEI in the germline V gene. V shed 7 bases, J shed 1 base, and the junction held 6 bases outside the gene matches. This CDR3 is CASIWQGGNTEAFF. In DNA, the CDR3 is TGTGCCAGCATCTGGCAGGGGGGGAACACTGAAGCTTTCTTT.